What follows describes a single TCR beta chain. The CDR3 loop spans 16 amino acids. Germline-derived CDR1 and CDR2 are MGHRA and YSYEKL. V lost 0 bases and J 4 bases, leaving 15 bases between the germline ends. Noted time point: blood 2 weeks post-SBRT. Treatment in this sample: 15 Gy SBRT to primary tumor, nephrectomy 4 weeks later. Serial blood draws occurred at baseline and 2 and 4 weeks post-SBRT. The patient's renal cell carcinoma had clear cell pathology. The repertoire was sequenced with immunoSEQ multiplex PCR; TCRdb's copy has only in-frame clones and lacks some. The sample includes around 60,000 clones, around 77% of them seen just once. This specimen comes from a study of radiation and T cells in renal cell carcinoma.

Sequenced here: blood, sampled from a patient whose treatment included radiotherapy and nephrectomy. This rearrangement joins TRBV4-1 to TRBJ1-1; D is possibly TRBD1 (6 bases). The clonotype originates from a man aged 60 to 75 with renal cell carcinoma. In nucleotides, the CDR3 is TGCGCCAGCAGCCAAGACCCCAGGGGCGCTGGCACTGAAGCTTTCTTT. Its protein is CASSQDPRGAGTEAFF.